This passage covers 2 T cell receptor beta chains from one sample sequenced in a study of blood T cell repertoires in COVID-19. The data were produced by immunoSEQ multiplex PCR, yet TCRdb's version contains in-frame clones alone and is incomplete. The data contain some 150,000 clones, around 78% of them seen just once; the ten biggest clones take up under 2%. The sample comprised peripheral blood. The receptors come from a man at least 80 years old with acute or convalescent COVID-19.

The chain recombines TRBV2 with TRBJ2-2; 8 bases are a match to TRBD2. V lost 0 bases and J lost 5; bases outside the gene matches: 5. CDR1 SNHLY and CDR2 FYNNEI come from the germline V gene. The CDR3 has 16 residues. CDR3 sequence (DNA): TGTGCCAGCAGTGAAGCTGGGCGGGGGGCGACCGGGGAGCTGTTTTTT. As protein: CASSEAGRGATGELFF. The full variable domain, with the rest looked up from reference TRBV2 and TRBJ2-2, is EPEVTQTPSHQVTQMGQEVILRCVPISNHLYFYWYRQILGQKVEFLVSFYNNEISEKSEIFDDQFSVERPDGSNFTLKIRSTKLEDSAMYFCASSEAGRGATGELFFGEGSRLTVL.

The rearrangement uses TRBV19 and TRBJ2-1, with a possible D match to TRBD1 (5 bases). CDR1 is LNHDA, CDR2 SQIVND, per germline (reference sequence). This CDR3 has 13 amino acids. Trimming removed 5 bases at V and 9 bases at J, with 14 bases between. Here the CDR3 reads CASSAFAGREQFF. CDR3 coding DNA: TGTGCCAGTAGTGCCTTCGCAGGGCGTGAGCAGTTCTTC.